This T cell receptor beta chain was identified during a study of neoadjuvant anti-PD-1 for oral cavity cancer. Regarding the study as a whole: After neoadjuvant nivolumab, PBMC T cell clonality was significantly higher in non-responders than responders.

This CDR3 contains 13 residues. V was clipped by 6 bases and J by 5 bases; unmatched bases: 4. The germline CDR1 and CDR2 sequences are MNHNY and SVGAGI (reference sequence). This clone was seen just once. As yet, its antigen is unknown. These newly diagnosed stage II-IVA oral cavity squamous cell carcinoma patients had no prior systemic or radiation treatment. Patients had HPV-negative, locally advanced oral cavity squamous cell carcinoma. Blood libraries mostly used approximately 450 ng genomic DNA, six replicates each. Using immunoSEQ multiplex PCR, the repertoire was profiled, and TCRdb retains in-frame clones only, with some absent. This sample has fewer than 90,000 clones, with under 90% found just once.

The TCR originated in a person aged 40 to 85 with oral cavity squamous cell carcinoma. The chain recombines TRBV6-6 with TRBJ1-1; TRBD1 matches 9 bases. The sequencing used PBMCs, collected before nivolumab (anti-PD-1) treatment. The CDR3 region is CASRMTGGTEAFF. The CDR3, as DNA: TGTGCCAGCAGGATGACAGGGGGGACTGAAGCTTTCTTT.